This passage covers 27 T cell receptor beta chains from one sample sequenced in a study of a mutant IDH1 vaccine in newly diagnosed glioma. Assay used: immunoSEQ multiplex PCR; TCRdb lists only in-frame clones, some missing. The top ten hold around 5.7% of the sample, which has 45,000 to 60,000 clones, 70% to 90% seen once. No antigen has been assigned to these receptors. Time point of the sample: week 35, safety follow-up. One vaccine dose held 300 ug of mutant IDH1 20-mer peptide and came with topical imiquimod. The source material was PBMCs, sampled from a glioma patient whose treatment included an IDH1 peptide vaccine. The receptors were gathered from a woman aged 40 to 49 with glioma.

The genes are TRBV10-3 and TRBJ2-4; TRBD1 agrees at 7 bases. The CDR3 consists of 16 residues. Germline V gives CDR1 ENHRY, CDR2 SYGVKD. Trimming removed 2 bases from V and 2 bases from J; junction bases left unmatched: 6. CDR3 nucleotide sequence: TGTGCCATCAGTGAGCCCCGACAGGGTACCAAAAACATTCAGTACTTC. It translates to CAISEPRQGTKNIQYF.

This clone was counted once. The chain joins TRBV30 to TRBJ2-5; 13 nucleotides line up with TRBD2. V shed 1 base, J shed 2 bases, and the junction held 4 bases outside the gene matches. Germline V gene lookup returns CDR1 GTSNPN and CDR2 SVGIG (reference sequence). The CDR3 spans 16 residues. The CDR3 protein is CAWSAGLAGPQETQYF. In DNA form, the CDR3 reads TGTGCCTGGAGTGCGGGACTAGCGGGACCACAAGAGACCCAGTACTTC. The whole variable domain, remainder taken from reference TRBV30 and TRBJ2-5, is SQTIHQWPATLVQPVGSPLSLECTVEGTSNPNLYWYRQAAGRGLQLLFYSVGIGQISSEVPQNLSASRPQDRQFILSSKKLLLSDSGFYLCAWSAGLAGPQETQYFGPGTRLLVL.

The sample holds one count of this clone. V gene TRBV12-5 combines with J gene TRBJ1-3, with TRBD1 as a possible D gene (6 bases). Trimming removed 10 bases from V and 1 base from J, with 17 bases in between. Germline-derived CDR1 and CDR2 are LGHNT and FRNRAP. This CDR3 has 15 residues. CDR3 protein: CATGPDSPSGNTIYF. CDR3 DNA sequence: TGTGCTACCGGACCGGACAGCCCTTCTGGAAACACCATATATTTT. The whole variable domain, remainder taken from reference TRBV12-5 and TRBJ1-3, is DARVTQTPRHKVTEMGQEVTMRCQPILGHNTVFWYRQTMMQGLELLAYFRNRAPLDDSGMPKDRFSAEMPDATLATLKIQPSEPRDSAVYFCATGPDSPSGNTIYFGEGSWLTVV.

This sequence joins TRBV7-2 and TRBJ1-6; D gene unclear. Deletions cut 1 base from V and 0 bases from J, with 16 bases between. Germline V CDR1 and CDR2: SGHTA, FQGNSA. The CDR3 totals 19 residues. The CDR3, as DNA: TGTGCCAGCAGCTTAGTTCCCGGTTTTCGGGGCTCCTATAATTCACCCCTCCACTTT. This gives the protein CASSLVPGFRGSYNSPLHF.

This clone has a single count. The V call is TRBV4-1, the J call TRBJ2-2; 11 nucleotides agree with TRBD2. The germline V gene has CDR1 MGHRA and CDR2 YSYEKL. The CDR3 is 17 amino acids. V dropped 1 base and J dropped 7; count of bases not matched to a gene: 8. The CDR3 nucleotides read TGCGCCAGCAGCCAAGGTAGCGGGGGGGCCAGAGTCGGGGAGCTGTTTTTT. Translation gives CASSQGSGGARVGELFF.

The rearrangement links TRBV6-6 to TRBJ2-5; 7 bases map to TRBD2. V lost 4 bases and J lost 2; bases outside the gene matches: 4. The CDR3 has 14 residues. Germline V gene lookup returns CDR1 MNHNY and CDR2 SVGAGI (reference sequence). In nucleotides, the CDR3 is TGTGCCAGCAGTTCCCGGGGGGTACAAGAGACCCAGTACTTC. Protein: CASSSRGVQETQYF.

CDR3 sequence reads: CATSRTGHRLNTEAFF. CDR3 bases: TGTGCCACCAGCAGGACAGGCCACCGATTGAACACTGAAGCTTTCTTT. The gene calls are TRBV15 and TRBJ1-1; tentative D call: TRBD1 (6 bases). Germline values: CDR1 LNHNV, CDR2 YYDKDF (reference sequence). The CDR3 is 16 amino acids. The V end lost 3 bases, the J end lost 0 bases, and 14 bases lay between the germline ends.

This chain links TRBV7-2 with TRBJ1-1; D is ambiguous. Germline V gene lookup returns CDR1 SGHTA and CDR2 FQGNSA. This CDR3 comprises 13 residues. Trimming stripped 5 bases from V and 7 bases from J, with 14 bases between. In nucleotides, the CDR3 is TGTGCCAGCAGCCATTACCCCCCGGTTGAAGCTTTCTTT. It specifies CASSHYPPVEAFF. Full variable domain (missing parts from reference TRBV7-2 and TRBJ1-1): GAGVSQSPSNKVTEKGKDVELRCDPISGHTALYWYRQSLGQGLEFLIYFQGNSAPDKSGLPSDRFSAERTGGSVSTLTIQRTQQEDSAVYLCASSHYPPVEAFFGQGTRLTVV.

V is TRBV2 and J is TRBJ2-1; D tentatively fits TRBD1 or TRBD2 (5 bases each). The CDR3 loop spans 15 amino acids. Trimming left V 2 bases short and J 4 bases short, with 12 bases between. Germline loops: CDR1 SNHLY, CDR2 FYNNEI. DNA of the CDR3: TGTGCCAGCAGTGAACGAGGGGAAGGGTACAATGAGCAGTTCTTC. Protein: CASSERGEGYNEQFF.

A few counts support this clone. This rearrangement joins TRBV11-2 to TRBJ1-3; weak D call: TRBD1 (5 bases). CDR1 and CDR2 from the germline V gene are SGHAT and FQNNGV. The CDR3 covers 14 residues. V was pared by 6 bases and J by 4 bases, with 13 bases between. This CDR3 reads CASSPRGSGNTIYF. The CDR3 region has the DNA TGTGCCAGCAGTCCTAGGGGTTCCGGAAACACCATATATTTT.

V gene TRBV5-1 combines with J gene TRBJ2-7; the match to TRBD1 covers 7 bases. This CDR3 comprises 13 residues. Germline assignment: CDR1 SGHRS and CDR2 YFSETQ. After removal of 0 bases from V and 5 bases from J, the junction contained 2 bases not matched to a gene. CDR3 in DNA: TGCGCCAGCAGCTTGGACACAGGGGACGAGCAGTACTTC. Translated: CASSLDTGDEQYF.

V is TRBV2 and J is TRBJ1-1, with 8 bases that match TRBD1. V was pared by 0 bases and J by 6 bases, with 3 bases of the junction left unmatched. Looked up from germline, CDR1 is SNHLY and CDR2 is FYNNEI. The CDR3 is made up of 14 amino acids. CDR3 coding DNA: TGTGCCAGCAGTGAAGCGGGACAGGAACCTGAAGCTTTCTTT. It encodes CASSEAGQEPEAFF.

This clone was counted a few times. The chain combines TRBV10-2 with TRBJ1-4, with a weak D call TRBD1 (5 bases). Germline CDR1 reads WSHSY; CDR2 reads SAAADI. Trimming removed 0 bases from V and 13 bases from J, with 27 bases in between. The CDR3 runs 18 residues. Written as DNA, the CDR3 is TGCGCCAGCAGTGAGTCGCGAGGGCGGGGGGAAGGAGGAAAAAGACTGTTTTTT. It codes for CASSESRGRGEGGKRLFF.

This clone was detected only once. V and J are TRBV2 and TRBJ2-5; D is ambiguous. The germline gives CDR1 SNHLY, CDR2 FYNNEI. The V end lost 3 bases, the J end lost 2 bases, and 13 bases lay between the germline ends. The CDR3 is 15 residues long. This chain's CDR3 is CASSENPSLQETQYF. CDR3 in DNA: TGTGCCAGCAGTGAGAATCCCAGCTTGCAAGAGACCCAGTACTTC.

The chain combines TRBV7-2 with TRBJ2-2; the match to TRBD2 covers 9 bases. The V gene's germline CDR1 is SGHTA and CDR2 FQGNSA. This CDR3 contains 18 residues. With V trimmed by 5 bases and J by 2 bases, 12 bases remained unmatched. DNA of the CDR3: TGTGCCAGCAGCCCCGTCAGGCTAGCGGGATATAACACCGGGGAGCTGTTTTTT. This sequence encodes CASSPVRLAGYNTGELFF.

V usage is TRBV30 and J usage is TRBJ2-7, with D tentatively TRBD1 (6 bases). Trimming stripped 5 bases from V and 2 bases from J, with 10 bases between. This CDR3 region has 12 residues. Germline V gives CDR1 GTSNPN, CDR2 SVGIG (reference sequence). CDR3 sequence (DNA): TGTGCCTGGGACAGGATGACCTACGAGCAGTACTTC. This translates into CAWDRMTYEQYF.

The chain couples TRBV7-9 to TRBJ2-3; 8 bases match TRBD2. V lost 10 bases, J lost 6 bases, and 6 bases stayed unmatched. Germline-derived CDR1 and CDR2 are SEHNR and FQNEAQ (reference sequence). There are 12 residues in the CDR3. The CDR3 DNA is TGTGCCACCGTAGCGGGGAAGGATACGCAGTATTTT. This encodes CATVAGKDTQYF.

The chain is built from TRBV7-9 and TRBJ2-5; TRBD2 matches at 7 bases. With V trimmed by 6 bases and J by 5 bases, 21 bases remained unmatched. CDR3 length: 18 amino acids. In germline, CDR1 is SEHNR, CDR2 FQNEAQ (reference sequence). For the CDR3, the DNA is TGTGCCAGCAGAGGGGACTATCCTAACCGGCAGGCGTGGGAGACCCAGTACTTC. It specifies CASRGDYPNRQAWETQYF.

The V call is TRBV7-9, the J call TRBJ2-5; D remains unclear. Germline loops: CDR1 SEHNR, CDR2 FQNEAQ (reference sequence). Trimming pared 6 bases from V and 1 base from J, leaving 15 bases between. This CDR3 spans 15 amino acids. CDR3 sequence reads: CASSQAVAGQETQYF. The DNA of the CDR3 is TGTGCCAGCAGTCAGGCGGTAGCCGGCCAAGAGACCCAGTACTTC.

The chain is built from TRBV4-2 and TRBJ2-1; no reliable D call. Trimming cost V 1 base and J 8 bases, with 12 bases left between them. Germline loops: CDR1 LGHNA, CDR2 YNFKEQ. The CDR3 covers 14 residues. CDR3 residues: CASSQGWSMDEQFF. The DNA for the CDR3 is TGTGCCAGCAGCCAAGGATGGTCTATGGATGAGCAGTTCTTC.

This rearrangement joins TRBV5-4 to TRBJ2-7, with D perhaps matching TRBD1 (6 bases). Germline V gene lookup returns CDR1 SGHNT and CDR2 YYREEE (reference sequence). This CDR3 has 14 amino acids. Trimming took off 3 bases at V and 7 bases at J, with 17 bases between the two ends. The CDR3 sequence is CASSSTQGYYEQYF. CDR3 nucleotides: TGTGCCAGCAGCTCCACACAGGGTTATTATGAGCAGTACTTC.

The chain carries TRBV7-2 and TRBJ1-6; tentatively, D is TRBD1 (6 bases). The V gene's germline CDR1 is SGHTA and CDR2 FQGNSA. V was trimmed by 3 bases and J by 10 bases, leaving 10 bases between them. CDR3 size: 13 residues. CDR3 in DNA: TGTGCCAGCAGCTTTTACAGGGAGTCACCCCTCCACTTT. Amino acids: CASSFYRESPLHF.

This chain joins TRBV5-4 and TRBJ2-7; D unclear. The CDR3 loop spans 13 amino acids. From germline, CDR1 is SGHNT and CDR2 YYREEE (reference sequence). V lost 3 bases, J lost 3 bases, and 10 bases lay in between. The DNA of the CDR3 is TGTGCCAGCAGCTCCCCAGGCAGCTACGAGCAGTACTTC. It specifies CASSSPGSYEQYF.

The V and J genes are TRBV6-1 and TRBJ2-1; 9 bases line up with TRBD1. In germline, CDR1 is MNHNS, CDR2 SASEGT. This CDR3 spans 17 amino acids. V shed 1 base and J 6 bases; nucleotides not matched to a gene: 10. CDR3 coding DNA: TGTGCCAGCAGTGAAGTAGGGACAGGGATAGGGACCAATGAGCAGTTCTTC. It is translated as CASSEVGTGIGTNEQFF.

The rearrangement uses TRBV30 and TRBJ1-5; tentative D call: TRBD1 (5 bases). The germline V gene encodes CDR1 GTSNPN and CDR2 SVGIG (reference sequence). This CDR3 region has 16 residues. Deletions cut 3 bases from V and 2 bases from J, with 17 bases between. Here the CDR3 DNA reads TGTGCCTGGAGATCTCAGGGCGAGCGGGGCAATCAGCCCCAGCATTTT. The encoded protein is CAWRSQGERGNQPQHF.

The rearrangement uses TRBV29-1 and TRBJ2-6; 8 bases line up with TRBD2. This CDR3 comprises 15 residues. The V segment lost 5 bases and the J segment 2 bases; nucleotides outside the gene matches: 5. Germline V gives CDR1 SQVTM, CDR2 ANQGSEA. In DNA, the CDR3 is TGCAGCGTTAAGGGCGGGGGGACTGGGGCCAACGTCCTGACTTTC. Its translation: CSVKGGGTGANVLTF.

The chain is built from TRBV14 and TRBJ2-7; TRBD2 is a possible D gene (6 bases). The CDR3 contains 15 residues. CDR1 and CDR2 from the germline V gene are SGHDN and FVKESK. Trimming pared 4 bases from V and 3 bases from J, leaving 16 bases between. The CDR3 nucleotides are TGTGCCAGCAGCCGAAAAAGGGACTTTGGCTACGAGCAGTACTTC. Its protein product is CASSRKRDFGYEQYF.